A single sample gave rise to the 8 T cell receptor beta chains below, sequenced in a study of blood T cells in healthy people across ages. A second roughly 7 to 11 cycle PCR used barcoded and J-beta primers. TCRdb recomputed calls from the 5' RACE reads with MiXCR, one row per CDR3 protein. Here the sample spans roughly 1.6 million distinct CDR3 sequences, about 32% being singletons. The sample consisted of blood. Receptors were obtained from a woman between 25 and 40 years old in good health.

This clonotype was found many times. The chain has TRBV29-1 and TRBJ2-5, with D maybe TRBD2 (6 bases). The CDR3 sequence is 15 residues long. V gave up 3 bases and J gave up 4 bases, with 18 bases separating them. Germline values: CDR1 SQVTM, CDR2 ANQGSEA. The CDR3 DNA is TGCAGCGTTGAGGAGGGCAGCACGGCGGGAGAGACCCAGTACTTC. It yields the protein CSVEEGSTAGETQYF.

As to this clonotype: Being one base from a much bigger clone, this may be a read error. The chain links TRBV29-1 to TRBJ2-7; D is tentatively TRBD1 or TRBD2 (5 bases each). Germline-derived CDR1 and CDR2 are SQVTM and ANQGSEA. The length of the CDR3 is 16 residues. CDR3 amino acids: CSVEVEGPRSSYERYF. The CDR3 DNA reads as TGCAGCGTTGAAGTTGAGGGACCTAGAAGCTCCTACGAGCGGTACTTC.

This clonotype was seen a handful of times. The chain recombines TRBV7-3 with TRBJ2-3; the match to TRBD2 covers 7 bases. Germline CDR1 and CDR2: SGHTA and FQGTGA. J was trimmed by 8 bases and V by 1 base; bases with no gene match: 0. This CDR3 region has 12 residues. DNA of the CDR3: TGTGCCAGCAGCTTAAGGGAGGGTACGCAGTATTTT. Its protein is CASSLREGTQYF.

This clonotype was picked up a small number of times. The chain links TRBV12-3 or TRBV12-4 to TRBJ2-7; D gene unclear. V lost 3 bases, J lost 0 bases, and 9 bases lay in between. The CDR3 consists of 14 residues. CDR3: CASSLQRTSYEQYF. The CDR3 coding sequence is TGTGCCAGCAGTTTGCAAAGGACCTCCTACGAGCAGTACTTC.

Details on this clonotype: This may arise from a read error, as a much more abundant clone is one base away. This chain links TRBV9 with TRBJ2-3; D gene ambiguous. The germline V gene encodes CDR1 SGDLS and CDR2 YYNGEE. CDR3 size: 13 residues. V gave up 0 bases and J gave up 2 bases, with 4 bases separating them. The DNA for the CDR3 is TGTGCCAGCAGCGTAGAGGTCACAGATACGCAGTATTTT. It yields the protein CASSVEVTDTQYF.

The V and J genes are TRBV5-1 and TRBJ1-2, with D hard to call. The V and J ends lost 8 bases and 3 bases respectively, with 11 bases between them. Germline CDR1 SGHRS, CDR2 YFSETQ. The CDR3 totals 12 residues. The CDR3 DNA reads TGCGCCAGGAATGGCGTAGACTATGGCTACACCTTC. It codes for CARNGVDYGYTF.

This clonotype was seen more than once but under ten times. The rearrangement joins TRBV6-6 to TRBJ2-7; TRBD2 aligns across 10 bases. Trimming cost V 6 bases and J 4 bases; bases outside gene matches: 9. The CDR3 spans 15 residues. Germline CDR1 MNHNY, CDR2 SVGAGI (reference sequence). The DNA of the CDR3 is TGTGCCAGCAGATCGCTAACAGCGGGAGGGTACGAGCAGTACTTC. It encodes CASRSLTAGGYEQYF.

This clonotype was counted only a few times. For the CDR3, the DNA is TGTGCCAGCAGCTCCGTTTCGCTAGCCAAAAACATTCAGTACTTC. Translated: CASSSVSLAKNIQYF. This chain uses TRBV7-9 with TRBJ2-4; no definite D call. V lost 4 bases and J 0 bases, leaving 10 bases between the germline ends. The CDR3 extends over 15 amino acids. Germline-derived CDR1 and CDR2 are SEHNR and FQNEAQ (reference sequence). The full variable domain, its missing parts supplied by reference TRBV7-9 and TRBJ2-4, is DTGVSQNPRHKITKRGQNVTFRCDPISEHNRLYWYRQTLGQGPEFLTYFQNEAQLEKSRLLSDRFSAERPKGSFSTLEIQRTEQGDSAMYLCASSSVSLAKNIQYFGAGTRLSVL.